This TCR beta chain was identified during a study of tumor-infiltrating lymphocytes in primary liver carcinoma. cDNA specific to TCR beta was made from about 550 ng of total RNA, with a constant-region primer employed for priming. Employing slightly modified ARM-PCR, three nested multiplex PCR rounds were run, and these gave rise to the TCR beta libraries. Investigators reported that the first two PCR rounds, at roughly 11 cycles each, used TRBV1-TRBV30 forward primers with a C-beta reverse primer. MiXCR, applied by TCRdb to the multiplex PCR reads, yields one record per CDR3 protein. Of fewer than 350,000 distinct CDR3 sequences listed, more than 55% were seen once; the top ten hold 9% to 10%. In the case of this clonotype: The junction does not match germline at one end; this may be a read error.

The CDR3 consists of 15 residues. Germline CDR1 MNHEY, CDR2 SVGAGI. Unsorted whole blood yielded the blood RNA, and germline DNA was also extracted. This TCR came from a man between 40 and 49 years old with primary liver carcinoma and hepatitis B virus infection. Source material: peripheral blood. The chain has TRBV6-5 and TRBJ2-2, with 10 nucleotides matching TRBD2. The CDR3: CTSSYSGGNTGELFF. The CDR3 bases are TGTACCAGCAGTTATAGCGGGGGGAACACTGGGGAGCTGTTTTTT.